This TCR beta chain derives from a study of Ad26.COV2.S vaccination and SARS-CoV-2 variants. Looking at the study overall: Donor was assigned to the Ad26.COV2.S arm of trial COV1001. Doses of Ad26.COV2.S were injected into muscle once or twice, 56 days apart.

Sample treatment: some 19 received Ad26.COV2.S at low or high dose, single or two shots; a few received placebo; per-sample allocation not given. All samples were drawn on day 63, counting from the first vaccine or placebo injection. Wuhan-strain spike was delivered by a replication-incompetent Ad26 vector. Libraries were prepared by immunoSEQ multiplex PCR; TCRdb keeps only in-frame clonotypes and omits some of them. Among roughly 350,000 clones listed, approximately 90% were seen once. The TCR originated in a person between 18 and 65 years old who received the Ad26.COV2.S COVID-19 vaccine or a placebo. Source: peripheral blood, taken in a trial of Ad26.COV2.S vaccine versus placebo.

The CDR3 reads CATSSAGGQSGYTF. CDR3 sequence (DNA): TGTGCCACCAGCTCCGCCGGGGGGCAAAGTGGCTACACCTTC. The chain joins TRBV15 to TRBJ1-2, with D maybe TRBD1 (6 bases). Deletions cut 5 bases from V and 7 bases from J, with 17 bases between. The CDR3 is 14 residues long. Germline CDR1 LNHNV, CDR2 YYDKDF (reference sequence).